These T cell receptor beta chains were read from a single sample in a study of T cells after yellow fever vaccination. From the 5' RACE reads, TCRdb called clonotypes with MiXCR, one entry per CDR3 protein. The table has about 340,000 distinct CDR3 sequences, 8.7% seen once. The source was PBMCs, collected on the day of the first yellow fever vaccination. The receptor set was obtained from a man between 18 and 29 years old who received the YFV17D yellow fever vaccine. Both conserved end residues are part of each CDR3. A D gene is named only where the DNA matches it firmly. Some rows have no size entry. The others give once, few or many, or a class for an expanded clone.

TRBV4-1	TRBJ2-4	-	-	TGCGCCAGCAGCCAAGTAGGGCGACGGGCCAAAAACATTCAGTACTTC	CASSQVGRRAKNIQYF
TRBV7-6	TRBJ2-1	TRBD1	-	TGTGCCAGCAGCTTCTTGGGAGAGACAGGGGGCAAAGATGAGCAGTTCTTC	CASSFLGETGGKDEQFF
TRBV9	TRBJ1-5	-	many	TGTGCCAGCAGCGTAGGCGGGGGGGGTCAGCCCCAGCATTTT	CASSVGGGGQPQHF
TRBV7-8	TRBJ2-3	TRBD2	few	TGTGCCAGCAGGTACTCCGGGACTAGCTTCGATACGCAGTATTTT	CASRYSGTSFDTQYF
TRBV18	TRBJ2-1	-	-	TGTGCCAGCTCCCTAGGCCGAGATATCCACAATGAGCAGTTCTTC	CASSLGRDIHNEQFF
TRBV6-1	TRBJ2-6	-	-	TGTGCCAGCAGGAAGGGAGGGACAACCCACTCTGGGGCCAACGTCCTGACTTTC	CASRKGGTTHSGANVLTF
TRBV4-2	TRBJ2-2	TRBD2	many	TGTGCCAGCAGCCAAGTATTCGACGTAGCGGGGGGGCCCGGGGAGCTGTTTTTT	CASSQVFDVAGGPGELFF
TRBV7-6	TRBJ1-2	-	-	TGTGCCAGCAGCTTAGCCGGGCCGCGGAGTGGCTACACCTTC	CASSLAGPRSGYTF
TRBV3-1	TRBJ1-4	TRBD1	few	TGTGCCAGCAGCCACAGACAGGGTGAAGAAAAACTGTTTTTT	CASSHRQGEEKLFF
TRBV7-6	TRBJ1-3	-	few	TGTGCCAGCAGCTTAGCTTCCGGGGCAGGGATCTCTGGAAACACCATATATTTT	CASSLASGAGISGNTIYF
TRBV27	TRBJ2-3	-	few	TGTGCCAGCAGGGGGGCCAGCACAGATACGCAGTATTTT	CASRGASTDTQYF
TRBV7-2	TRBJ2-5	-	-	TGTGCCAGCAGCTTAGGCACTAGCAGGTACCAAGAGACCCAGTACTTC	CASSLGTSRYQETQYF
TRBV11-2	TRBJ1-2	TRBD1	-	TGTGCCAGCAGCCGCCAGGGGGGTCAGGGGGCTGGCTATGGCTACACCTTC	CASSRQGGQGAGYGYTF
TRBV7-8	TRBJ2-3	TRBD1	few	TGTGCCAGCAGCCAGGACAGGCCCCTTAGAGATACGCAGTATTTT	CASSQDRPLRDTQYF
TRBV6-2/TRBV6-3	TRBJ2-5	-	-	TGTGCCAGCAGCCCCCGGACTACCGTTCAAGAGACCCAGTACTTC	CASSPRTTVQETQYF
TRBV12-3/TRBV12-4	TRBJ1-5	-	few	TGTGCCAGCAGTTTAATGTGGCAGCCCCAGCATTTT	CASSLMWQPQHF
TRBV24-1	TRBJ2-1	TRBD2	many	TGTGCCACCAGTGATACGGGAGGGTCCTACAATGAGCAGTTCTTC	CATSDTGGSYNEQFF
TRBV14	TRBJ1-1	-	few	TGTGCCAGCAGCCAAGAGCACAGAAACACTGAAGCTTTCTTT	CASSQEHRNTEAFF
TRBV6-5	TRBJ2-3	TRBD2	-	TGTGCCAGCAGTTACCATCATTTAGCGGGGGGTACAGATACGCAGTATTTT	CASSYHHLAGGTDTQYF
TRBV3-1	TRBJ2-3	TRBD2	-	TGTGCCAGCAGCCCCCGAGCGGGGGGCACAGATACGCAGTATTTT	CASSPRAGGTDTQYF
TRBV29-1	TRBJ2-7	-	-	TGCAGCGTCGGGGACCCATGGAGCTCCTACGAGCAGTACTTC	CSVGDPWSSYEQYF
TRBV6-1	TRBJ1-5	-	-	TGTGCCAGCACCCTCGGGGGGCAGCCCCAGCATTTT	CASTLGGQPQHF
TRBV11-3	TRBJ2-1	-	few	TGTGCCAGCAGCCTGGGGGTTGAAAATGAGCAGTTCTTC	CASSLGVENEQFF
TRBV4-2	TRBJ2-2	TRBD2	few	TGTGCCAGCAGCCAAGTGGGGGGGGACACCGGGGAGCTGTTTTTT	CASSQVGGDTGELFF
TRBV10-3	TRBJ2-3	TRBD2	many	TGTGCCATCAGTGAGGGGCGACTAGCGGGGCACACAGATACGCAGTATTTT	CAISEGRLAGHTDTQYF
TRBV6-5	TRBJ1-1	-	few	TGTGCCAGCAGTTACTCGCCGACTGCGGTGGACACTGAAGCTTTCTTT	CASSYSPTAVDTEAFF
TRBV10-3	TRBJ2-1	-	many	TGTGCCATTGTGGGGGACTCCTACAATGAGCAGTTCTTC	CAIVGDSYNEQFF
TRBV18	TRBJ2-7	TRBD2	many	TGTGCCAGCTCACAGGCGGGACTAGACTACGAGCAGTACTTC	CASSQAGLDYEQYF
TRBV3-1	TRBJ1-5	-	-	TGTGCCAGCAGCCAAGAGCCGAGTCAGCCCCAGCATTTT	CASSQEPSQPQHF
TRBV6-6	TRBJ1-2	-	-	TGTGCCAGCAGGAAAGAGGGGGGCTATGGCTACACCTTC	CASRKEGGYGYTF
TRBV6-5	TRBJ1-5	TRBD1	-	TGTGCCAGCAGCTTACGATATTCCACCGGGACAGACAATCAGCCCCAGCATTTT	CASSLRYSTGTDNQPQHF
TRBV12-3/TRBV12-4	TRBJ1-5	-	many	TGTGCCAGCACCGATGCGAGCGAGCCCCAGCATTTT	CASTDASEPQHF
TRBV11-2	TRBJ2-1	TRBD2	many	TGTGCCAGCAGCTCGACTAGCGGGGGGGCGATTGAGCAGTTCTTC	CASSSTSGGAIEQFF
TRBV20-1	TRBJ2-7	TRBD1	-	TGCAGTGCTAGCCGGACAGGGGTCTTCTACTCCTACGAGCAGTACTTC	CSASRTGVFYSYEQYF
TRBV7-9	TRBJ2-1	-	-	TGTGCCAGCAGCGAAACAGCTCTCTCCTACAATGAGCAGTTCTTC	CASSETALSYNEQFF
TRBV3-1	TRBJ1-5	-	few	TGTGCCAGCAGCCAAGATTCGGGGGAGCCCCAGCATTTT	CASSQDSGEPQHF
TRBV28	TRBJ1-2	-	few	TGTGCCAGCAGTCGGACGGAGGGGCAGGGCTACACCTTC	CASSRTEGQGYTF
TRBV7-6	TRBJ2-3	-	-	TGTGCCAGCAGCTTAATGATGACAGGCACAGATACGCAGTATTTT	CASSLMMTGTDTQYF
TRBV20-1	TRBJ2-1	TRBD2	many	TGCAGTGCCACGGGGGGGGGAGCCTACAATGAGCAGTTCTTC	CSATGGGAYNEQFF
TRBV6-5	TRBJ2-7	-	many	TGTGCCAGCAGTCCCGGCGCCAACGAGCAGTACTTC	CASSPGANEQYF
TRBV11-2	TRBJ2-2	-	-	TGTGCCAGCAGCCCCCTACAGGGGAGGGGCACCGGGGAGCTGTTTTTT	CASSPLQGRGTGELFF
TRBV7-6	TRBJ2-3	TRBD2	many	TGTGCCAGCAGCTTCGGGGGGGCCACAGATACGCAGTATTTT	CASSFGGATDTQYF
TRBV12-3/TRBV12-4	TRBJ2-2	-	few	TGTGCCAGCAGTTTAAGCGCGGGGCCCGGGGAGCTGTTTTTT	CASSLSAGPGELFF
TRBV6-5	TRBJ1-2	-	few	TGTGCCAGCAGTTCCCCTCAAGGGACTGGCTACACCTTC	CASSSPQGTGYTF
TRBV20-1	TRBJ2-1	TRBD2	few	TGCAGTGCAAACGACCCGAGACTAGCGACCAATGAGCAGTTCTTC	CSANDPRLATNEQFF
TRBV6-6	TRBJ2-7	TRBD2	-	TGTGCCAGCATCGGGGGGGGGTACGAGCAGTACTTC	CASIGGGYEQYF
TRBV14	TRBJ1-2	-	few	TGTGCCAGCAGCCACGGACGGAGCTATGGCTACACCTTC	CASSHGRSYGYTF
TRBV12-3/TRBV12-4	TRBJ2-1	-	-	TGTGCCAGCAGTCGGGACTTCCCCCTTTTCAATGAGCAGTTCTTC	CASSRDFPLFNEQFF
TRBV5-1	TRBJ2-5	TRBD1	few	TGCGCCAGCAGCACGCGGACAGGAGAGGGAGAGACCCAGTACTTC	CASSTRTGEGETQYF
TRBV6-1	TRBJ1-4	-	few	TGTGCCAGCACGCCCAGGACGGGTGAAAAACTGTTTTTT	CASTPRTGEKLFF
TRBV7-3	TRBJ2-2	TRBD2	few	TGTGCCAGCAGCTTGGGACTAGCGGGGTCCGGGGAGCTGTTTTTT	CASSLGLAGSGELFF
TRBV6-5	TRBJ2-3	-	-	TGTGCCAGCAGTTACTCATTGGGCGGGGGCGCAGATACGCAGTATTTT	CASSYSLGGGADTQYF
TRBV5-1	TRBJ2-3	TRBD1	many	TGCGCCAGCAGCTTGGAAGGCAGGGGGATAGATACGCAGTATTTT	CASSLEGRGIDTQYF
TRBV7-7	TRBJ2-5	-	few	TGTGCTAGCAGCTTCGGGATTTTTGGGGAGACCCAGTACTTC	CASSFGIFGETQYF
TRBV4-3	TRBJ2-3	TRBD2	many	TGCGCCAGCAGCCTAAGCGTCTGGGCGGGGGGAAGCACAGATACGCAGTATTTT	CASSLSVWAGGSTDTQYF
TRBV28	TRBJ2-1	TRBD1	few	TGTGCCAGCAGTCGCGGAAGCAGGGGGCTCCCGAATGAGCAGTTCTTC	CASSRGSRGLPNEQFF
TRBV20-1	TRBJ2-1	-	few	TGCAGTGCTAGAGCCATAAGCTGGAAGAGCTCCTACAATGAGCAGTTCTTC	CSARAISWKSSYNEQFF
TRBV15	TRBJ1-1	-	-	TGTGCCACCAGCACAACCCTCACAGGCACTGAAGCTTTCTTT	CATSTTLTGTEAFF
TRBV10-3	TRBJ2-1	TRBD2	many	TGTGCCATCAGTGACCCTGGGGGGGACAATGAGCAGTTCTTC	CAISDPGGDNEQFF
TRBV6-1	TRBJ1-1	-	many	TGTGCCAGTTTCCCTAGGGGTACGGACACTGAAGCTTTCTTT	CASFPRGTDTEAFF